Sequencing of this TCR beta chain was carried out in a study of cytomegalovirus exposure and HLA in healthy donors. Whole-study results and caveats: The authors considered a cluster of highly shared sequence variants likely to be a sequencing artifact. Upon later analysis, TCR association rates were observed to vary by HLA locus, being highest for DRB1 and lowest for HLA-C.

Germline V CDR1 and CDR2: LNHDA, SQIVND (reference sequence). The V and J ends lost 10 bases and 7 bases, in that order; junction bases with no gene match: 7. The CDR3 totals 13 residues. The PCR contained 60 Vbeta and 13 Jbeta primers. Profiled with immunoSEQ multiplex PCR; TCRdb holds only in-frame clones, not every one. The sample yields some 200,000 clones, around four fifths seen once. Points on this clone: Antigen unknown.

The chain has TRBV19 and TRBJ1-6; 7 nucleotides agree with TRBD1. This sequence was found in a woman in her fifties or sixties in good health and CMV-seropositive. The sample taken for sequencing was PBMCs. Here the CDR3 reads CATRGQENSPLHF. The CDR3 region has the DNA TGTGCCACCCGCGGACAGGAAAATTCACCCCTCCACTTT.